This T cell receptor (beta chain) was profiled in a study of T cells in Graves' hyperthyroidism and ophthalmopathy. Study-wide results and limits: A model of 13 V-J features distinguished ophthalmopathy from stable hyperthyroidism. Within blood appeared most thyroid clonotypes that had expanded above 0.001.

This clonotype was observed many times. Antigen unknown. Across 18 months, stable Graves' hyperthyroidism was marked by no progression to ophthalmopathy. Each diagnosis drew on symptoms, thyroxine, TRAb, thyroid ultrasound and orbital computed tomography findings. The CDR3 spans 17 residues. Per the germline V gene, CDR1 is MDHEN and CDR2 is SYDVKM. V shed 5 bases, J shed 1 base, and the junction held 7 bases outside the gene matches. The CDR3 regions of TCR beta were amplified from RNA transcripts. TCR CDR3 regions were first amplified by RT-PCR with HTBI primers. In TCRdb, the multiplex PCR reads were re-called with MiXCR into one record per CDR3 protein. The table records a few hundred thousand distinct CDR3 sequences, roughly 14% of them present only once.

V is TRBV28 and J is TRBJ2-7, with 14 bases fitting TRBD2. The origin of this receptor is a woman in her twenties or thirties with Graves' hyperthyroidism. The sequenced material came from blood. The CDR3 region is CASSRGLAGVGSYEQYF. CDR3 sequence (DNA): TGTGCCAGCAGTAGGGGACTAGCGGGAGTAGGATCCTACGAGCAGTACTTC. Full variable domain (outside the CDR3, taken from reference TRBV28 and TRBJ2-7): DVKVTQSSRYLVKRTGEKVFLECVQDMDHENMFWYRQDPGLGLRLIYFSYDVKMKEKGDIPEGYSVSREKKERFSLILESASTNQTSMYLCASSRGLAGVGSYEQYFGPGTRLTVT.